This T cell receptor beta chain was observed in a study of blood T cell repertoires in COVID-19. In the study overall: Some COVID-19 samples were acute and others convalescent; all came from the United States, Italy and Spain.

This clone has a handful of counts. Source study methods: By means of reference gene primer amplification, nucleated cell counts were estimated. Data came from immunoSEQ multiplex PCR; TCRdb stores just in-frame clones and leaves some out. Clone size and the V and J calls come from that table; the DNA yielded D and trimming. The sample consists of 90,000 to 120,000 clones, around 79% of them appearing once. The sample comprised peripheral blood. The source is a man aged 70 or older with active or convalescent COVID-19.

The CDR3 is CASSLEKFTEAFF. The CDR3 coding sequence is TGTGCCAGCAGCCTGGAGAAGTTCACTGAAGCTTTCTTT. The chain links TRBV7-3 to TRBJ1-1; no clear D. Trimming shortened V by 5 bases and J by 4 bases, and 11 bases separated the two germline ends. The CDR3 contains 13 residues. Per the germline V gene, CDR1 is SGHTA and CDR2 is FQGTGA. The whole variable domain, filled in from reference TRBV7-3 and TRBJ1-1, reads GAGVSQTPSNKVTEKGKYVELRCDPISGHTALYWYRQSLGQGPEFLIYFQGTGAADDSGLPNDRFFAVRPEGSVSTLKIQRTERGDSAVYLCASSLEKFTEAFFGQGTRLTVV.